This record concerns one T cell receptor (beta chain) sequence. Its antigen is not known. These data originate in a study of siplizumab effects on memory and regulatory T cells. Study results and caveats: To unstimulated subsets, only a minor fraction of alloreactive clones could be mapped. Alloreactive sequences traceable to unstimulated CD4+ memory cells were significantly reduced by siplizumab.

The germline gives CDR1 SNHLY, CDR2 FYNNEI. The CDR3 is made up of 14 amino acids. The J segment lost 3 bases and the V segment lost 6 bases, leaving 6 bases of the junction unmatched. Libraries were prepared by immunoSEQ multiplex PCR; TCRdb keeps only in-frame clonotypes and omits some of them. The sample includes tens of thousands of clones, roughly 96% of them seen just once. Sequencing of unstimulated naive, memory, effector memory and TEMRA subsets was performed in a few donor pairs. The gene calls are TRBV2 and TRBJ2-7, with 9 bases fitting TRBD1. The sequence came from a human donor in good health. The sequencing input was naive CD4+ T cells sorted from blood. The CDR3 bases are TGTGCCAGCAGGTTAACAGGGGGCGTCTACGAGCAGTACTTC. Translation gives CASRLTGGVYEQYF.